The clone carrying this T cell receptor beta chain was seen only a few times. The data were obtained in a study of T-cell reconstitution after alpha-beta-depleted transplantation in children. The J segment lost 3 bases and the V segment lost 3 bases, leaving 5 bases of the junction unmatched. Per germline, CDR1 KGHDR and CDR2 SFDVKD. This CDR3 has 15 residues. Molecular barcoding with unique molecular identifiers was used for the TCRbeta library. Using its own MiXCR run on the PCR reads, TCRdb lists one record per CDR3 protein. The sample has 500,000 or so distinct CDR3 sequences, approximately 32% seen once.

The sequence came from a human donor who donated a stem cell graft to a child with aplastic anemia. The sequences come from PBMCs from the stem cell graft donor, collected from the stem cell graft. The genes are TRBV24-1 and TRBJ2-7; 9 bases match TRBD1. The CDR3 spells CATSDPGQGSYEQYF. The CDR3 nucleotides read TGTGCCACCAGTGATCCCGGACAGGGGAGCTACGAGCAGTACTTC.